This T cell receptor (beta chain) was captured by sequencing in a study of identical twins listed by TCRdb under 2016. Concerning the study at large: The study deep-sequenced TCR alpha and beta repertoires from monozygotic twins, unrelated adults of various ages and cord blood to test whether fetal clonotypes persist. To rule out contamination, the twin experiments were replicated at different times with different library preparation protocols. Broader findings and caveats from the paper: Compared with coincidental sharing between unrelated individuals, an excess of low generation-probability sequences was observed among out-of-frame TCR alpha sequences shared between twins. Abundant cord blood beta clonotypes had fewer insertions, young adult naive repertoires showed a similar but weaker trend, and memory repertoires showed no such trend. Invariant T cells such as MAIT and iNKT could partly confound zero-insertion analyses, although diverse VJ usage argued against such confounding for most clonotypes. Conclusions relied on cross-sectional statistical analysis, since the same donors could not be followed over many years. A weaker excess of twin sharing was found in beta out-of-frame sequences because the signal-to-noise ratio was lowered by fewer shared sequences. Out-of-frame TCR alpha sharing in monozygotic twins was systematically underestimated by recombination models, whereas sharing between unrelated individuals was in agreement with the recombination models.

This clonotype was seen a few times. The antigen it recognizes is unknown. No quality values exist for individual bases; no much larger clone is one base distant. CDR1 LGHNA and CDR2 YSLEER are derived from the germline V gene. The CDR3 runs 16 amino acids, cysteine and phenylalanine included. The entry retains the CDR3 DNA only, 48 bases that are in frame from base 1. Unmatched junction bases come to 4, with V trimmed by 1 base and J by 6 bases. Library construction relied on 5' RACE. This sample was sequenced with an Illumina HiSeq 2000. A universal primer binding site was introduced by template switching, and a unique molecular identifier was present in the final cDNA, enabling accurate counting of TCR cDNA molecules. Specific primers in the conserved constant-segment region were used to synthesize first-strand cDNA for the TCR alpha and beta chains. To control for contamination, every cDNA library carried two barcodes: a SMART-Mk sample barcode plus Illumina barcodes. TruSeq adapter sequences and Illumina sample barcodes were added in two successive PCR steps. Sequencing of the TCR alpha and beta cDNA libraries was done on the Illumina HiSeq platform using custom primers. Regarding the original processing steps: MiGEC processed the raw reads to extract unique molecular identifiers, while MiXCR was used to determine the CDR3 positions. For each individual, recombination models were inferred using an EM algorithm with the repgenHMM and IGoR tools. Shared clonotypes were analyzed with the tcR package in R, and sharing was normalized by the product of cloneset sizes. Out-of-frame nonproductive sequences were analyzed to study raw recombination free of thymic and clonal selection effects. TCRdb applied fastp at Q25 and MiXCR to the public reads, then kept only in-frame beta chains. Rows are unified per CDR3 protein, each entry keeping the most common DNA and genes. The V and J calls reflect TCRdb's pipeline rather than the authors' work. The sample profile shows around 680,000 distinct CDR3 sequences; less than 10% of them were found once. In total, the top ten clones hold around 0.95% of the sample.

Only healthy Caucasian donors were included. Three pairs of female monozygotic twins, all aged about 18 to 30 years, were included in the twin cohort. Peripheral blood mononuclear cells were used as the source from which RNA for TCR libraries was isolated. These data are also associated with another study on yellow fever vaccine responses in identical twins. The second investigation adds: The T cell response to vaccination in identical twins was reported by the authors to appear partly convergent and partly personalized. The study precisely tracked vaccine-responding T cell clones in identical twins.

Sequencing was done on a sample of PBMCs. The receptor's source is a woman younger than 35 in good health. The chain couples TRBV4-3 to TRBJ2-1; the junction holds 12 bases that match TRBD1. CDR3 reads: CASSQVGTGGFNEQFF. The DNA is as follows: TGCGCCAGCAGCCAAGTGGGGACAGGGGGCTTCAATGAGCAGTTCTTC.